These 21 T cell receptor beta chains share one sample of origin, sequenced in a study of shared clonotypes between healthy human individuals (dated by TCRdb to the early 2020s). The library was built by means of the immunoSEQ multiplex PCR assay. Sourced from immuneACCESS, this table was stored by TCRdb with only in-frame sequences that have V and J called. A share of the clones is absent; for the studies checked, an unresolved V gene accounts for under half, and the remainder has no known explanation. The sample table contains about 2 million clones; only one count was recorded for about 95% of them. 1% to 1.3% of the sample belongs to the ten largest clones. CD8 naive samples were CD45RO-negative cells positively selected for CCR7, giving a CD45RA+CCR7+ population that excluded TemRA cells. The sample comprised naive CD8+ T cells sorted from blood. The cell subset or site label here, explained by the study, means: CD45RA+CCR7+. These receptors were collected from a man between 18 and 35 years old in good health.

This clone was found once. J is TRBJ2-7 and V is TRBV2; 7 nucleotides line up with TRBD1. CDR1 and CDR2 (germline): SNHLY, FYNNEI. The CDR3 is made up of 13 amino acids. Unmatched junction bases numbered 3, after V lost 4 bases and J lost 3 bases. The CDR3 protein is CASSGGGRYEQYF. The CDR3 DNA is TGTGCCAGCAGTGGAGGGGGCCGCTACGAGCAGTACTTC.

The chain has TRBV30 and TRBJ2-6; a possible D gene is TRBD2 (5 bases). V lost 0 bases and J 2 bases, leaving 20 bases between the germline ends. The CDR3 has 19 residues. The germline V gene encodes CDR1 GTSNPN and CDR2 SVGIG (reference sequence). The CDR3 sequence: CAWSVLGRKESTGANVLTF. CDR3 sequence (DNA): TGTGCCTGGAGTGTACTAGGCAGGAAAGAAAGTACTGGGGCCAACGTCCTGACTTTC.

The chain has TRBV2 and TRBJ1-2; D is uncertain. In germline, CDR1 is SNHLY, CDR2 FYNNEI. The CDR3 extends over 13 amino acids. The germline V and J ends were trimmed by 3 bases and 3 bases, with 8 bases remaining between them. The CDR3 loop reads CASSDQDDYGYTF. CDR3 nucleotides: TGTGCCAGCAGTGATCAGGACGACTATGGCTACACCTTC.

The rearrangement links TRBV2 to TRBJ1-2; 7 nucleotides match TRBD1. The J segment lost 4 bases and the V segment lost 4 bases, leaving 6 bases of the junction unmatched. Germline loops: CDR1 SNHLY, CDR2 FYNNEI. The CDR3 has 14 residues. The CDR3 DNA follows: TGTGCCAGCAGTGCGGAGGGGACAGTCTATGGCTACACCTTC. Protein product: CASSAEGTVYGYTF. Full variable domain (missing parts from reference TRBV2 and TRBJ1-2): EPEVTQTPSHQVTQMGQEVILRCVPISNHLYFYWYRQILGQKVEFLVSFYNNEISEKSEIFDDQFSVERPDGSNFTLKIRSTKLEDSAMYFCASSAEGTVYGYTFGSGTRLTVV.

This rearrangement joins TRBV7-9 to TRBJ2-5; a weak D match, TRBD2 (6 bases). Germline V gene lookup returns CDR1 SEHNR and CDR2 FQNEAQ (reference sequence). The CDR3 has 13 residues. With 8 bases removed from V and 5 bases from J, the gap between germline ends came to 15 bases. CDR3 DNA: TGTGCCAGCGAGGAGGGAGCGCGGGAGACCCAGTACTTC. It codes for CASEEGARETQYF.

The chain recombines TRBV15 with TRBJ2-7, with D possibly being TRBD1 (6 bases). Trimming removed 4 bases at V and 2 bases at J, with 21 bases between. CDR3 size: 17 residues. Germline CDR1 LNHNV, CDR2 YYDKDF (reference sequence). CDR3 sequence: CATSTDLLNRDPYEQYF. The DNA of the CDR3 is TGTGCCACCAGCACAGATCTCCTAAACAGGGACCCCTACGAGCAGTACTTC.

The V and J genes are TRBV5-4 and TRBJ2-5; D is undetermined. The germline CDR1 and CDR2 sequences are SGHNT and YYREEE (reference sequence). This CDR3 spans 15 amino acids. V shed 3 bases and J shed 1 base, with 13 bases lying between them. The CDR3, as DNA: TGTGCCAGCAGCTCACCAGAGGTAATCCAAGAGACCCAGTACTTC. Protein product: CASSSPEVIQETQYF.

The chain combines TRBV13 with TRBJ2-7, with D possibly TRBD1 on 6 matching bases. The CDR3 extends over 14 amino acids. Per the germline V gene, CDR1 is PRHDT and CDR2 is FYEKMQ (reference sequence). V shed 5 bases and J shed 3 bases, with 14 bases lying between them. The CDR3 here is CASSPSRGVYEQYF. The CDR3 nucleotides are TGTGCCAGCAGCCCCAGCAGGGGAGTCTACGAGCAGTACTTC. The whole variable domain, remainder taken from reference TRBV13 and TRBJ2-7, is AAGVIQSPRHLIKEKRETATLKCYPIPRHDTVYWYQQGPGQDPQFLISFYEKMQSDKGSIPDRFSAQQFSDYHSELNMSSLELGDSALYFCASSPSRGVYEQYFGPGTRLTVT.

The chain employs TRBV28 and TRBJ2-5, with D tentatively TRBD1 (5 bases). This CDR3 has 14 residues. Trimming removed 3 bases from V and 4 bases from J, with 12 bases in between. Germline V gene data show CDR1 as MDHEN and CDR2 as SYDVKM. The CDR3, as DNA: TGTGCCAGCAGTTTCCGTGGGGCAGGAGAGACCCAGTACTTC. As protein: CASSFRGAGETQYF. Full variable domain (outside the CDR3, taken from reference TRBV28 and TRBJ2-5): DVKVTQSSRYLVKRTGEKVFLECVQDMDHENMFWYRQDPGLGLRLIYFSYDVKMKEKGDIPEGYSVSREKKERFSLILESASTNQTSMYLCASSFRGAGETQYFGPGTRLLVL.

J is TRBJ2-7 and V is TRBV2; no reliable D call. The CDR3 spans 16 residues. V shed 4 bases and J shed 3 bases, with 19 bases lying between them. The germline CDR1 and CDR2 sequences are SNHLY and FYNNEI. CDR3 in amino acids: CASSVRDSTAFYEQYF. The CDR3 nucleotides read TGTGCCAGCAGTGTAAGGGATAGCACAGCCTTCTACGAGCAGTACTTC.

The chain couples TRBV9 to TRBJ2-7, with a possible D match to TRBD2 (6 bases). CDR1 and CDR2 from the germline V gene are SGDLS and YYNGEE. This CDR3 is built from 13 residues. Trimming stripped 0 bases from V and 5 bases from J, with 9 bases between. DNA for the CDR3: TGTGCCAGCAGCGTAGGGAAGCGGGACGAGCAGTACTTC. It specifies CASSVGKRDEQYF.

The chain recombines TRBV4-2 with TRBJ2-7; D is unresolved. The V end lost 1 base, the J end lost 2 bases, and 9 bases lay between the germline ends. This CDR3 spans 14 amino acids. Germline V lookup: CDR1 LGHNA, CDR2 YNFKEQ. The CDR3 coding sequence is TGTGCCAGCAGCCAAGTTCTAGTACCCTACGAGCAGTACTTC. This gives the protein CASSQVLVPYEQYF.

The rearrangement joins TRBV5-6 to TRBJ2-7, with TRBD2 matching 7 bases. With 6 bases clipped from V and 7 bases from J, the junction kept 19 bases outside the gene matches. The CDR3 covers 16 residues. Germline CDR1 SGHDT, CDR2 YYEEEE. The DNA of the CDR3 is TGTGCCAGCACCATTAGGGGACTAAGCTCGTCGGTTGAGCAGTACTTC. Protein product: CASTIRGLSSSVEQYF.

V and J are TRBV6-5 and TRBJ2-2; D assignment may be TRBD1 or TRBD2 (5 bases each). The V end lost 8 bases, the J end lost 6 bases, and 13 bases lay between the germline ends. This CDR3 contains 13 residues. Germline CDR1 reads MNHEY; CDR2 reads SVGAGI. CDR3 protein: CASLELGAGELFF. CDR3 in DNA: TGTGCCAGCCTCGAATTGGGGGCCGGGGAGCTGTTTTTT.

The chain joins TRBV15 to TRBJ2-1; D might be TRBD2 (6 bases). Germline CDR1 is LNHNV and CDR2 is YYDKDF (reference sequence). V lost 5 bases to trimming and J lost 5 bases, with 22 bases between them. This CDR3 contains 17 residues. The CDR3 DNA reads TGTGCCACCAGCCCACCGGGACTCACAATTGGCCACAATGAGCAGTTCTTC. The encoded protein is CATSPPGLTIGHNEQFF.

The J gene is TRBJ2-5, the V gene TRBV10-3, with unresolved D. Looked up from germline, CDR1 is ENHRY and CDR2 is SYGVKD. The CDR3 consists of 14 residues. V lost 0 bases and J 4 bases, leaving 9 bases between the germline ends. Here the CDR3 DNA reads TGTGCCATCAGTGAGTCGACCCATCCAGAGACCCAGTACTTC. It codes for CAISESTHPETQYF.

V and J are TRBV27 and TRBJ1-1; D remains ambiguous. Germline V gene data show CDR1 as MNHEY and CDR2 as SMNVEV (reference sequence). Trimming took 1 base from V and 1 from J, leaving 4 bases between them. CDR3 length equals 13 residues. As DNA, the CDR3 is TGTGCCAGCAGTTTATATGAGAACACTGAAGCTTTCTTT. Its translation is CASSLYENTEAFF.

Worth noting for this clone: Other DNA sequences within the sample encode an identical CDR3. The genes are TRBV28 and TRBJ1-1; D is ambiguous. The V end lost 3 bases, the J end lost 1 base, and 9 bases lay between the germline ends. The germline CDR1 and CDR2 sequences are MDHEN and SYDVKM. The CDR3 loop spans 14 amino acids. CDR3 DNA: TGTGCCAGCAGTTTTAGGCTAACGAACACTGAAGCTTTCTTT. This gives the protein CASSFRLTNTEAFF.

The chain carries TRBV21-1 and TRBJ1-4; no check of the table's D call, TRBD1, against the DNA was made. TRBV21-1 has pseudogene status. This CDR3 comprises 15 residues. CDR3 sequence reads: CASSTRTPINEKLFF. Here the CDR3 DNA reads TGTGCCAGCAGCACGCGGACACCTATTAATGAAAAACTGTTTTTT.

The CDR3 spells CASQGEDTQYF. DNA for the CDR3: TGTGCCAGCCAAGGCGAGGATACGCAGTATTTT. The chain couples TRBV6-5 to TRBJ2-3; D not certain. This CDR3 contains 11 residues. V was clipped by 8 bases and J by 6 bases, with 9 bases between them. Germline V gene sequence: CDR1 MNHEY, CDR2 SVGAGI.

This clone came up a few times. The chain links TRBV5-6 to TRBJ2-7; D may correspond to TRBD1 or TRBD2 (5 bases each). Germline V gives CDR1 SGHDT, CDR2 YYEEEE. The CDR3 has 14 residues. The V gene lost 3 bases and the J gene lost 2 bases, with 12 bases spanning the gap. CDR3 DNA: TGTGCCAGCAGCTGGGACGGTTCCACCTACGAGCAGTACTTC. Translation gives CASSWDGSTYEQYF.